The next 10 T cell receptor beta chains were all read from a single sample in a study of cytomegalovirus exposure and HLA in healthy donors. Primers included in the PCR were 60 Vbeta and 13 Jbeta primers. Profiling relied on immunoSEQ multiplex PCR, and the TCRdb table lists in-frame clones only, not all of them. The data show about 160,000 clones, with approximately 77% seen just once and about 2.3% held by the top ten. Material for sequencing was PBMCs. The receptors derive from a female donor in good health and CMV-seronegative.

The V call is TRBV12-5, the J call TRBJ1-6, with 7 nucleotides matching TRBD1. With 4 bases clipped from V and 1 base from J, the junction kept 4 bases outside the gene matches. Germline loops: CDR1 LGHNT, CDR2 FRNRAP. The CDR3 spans 16 residues. This CDR3 reads CASGSSGGSYNSPLHF. In nucleotides, the CDR3 is TGTGCTAGTGGTTCCTCAGGGGGGTCCTATAATTCACCCCTCCACTTT.

V usage is TRBV7-9 and J usage is TRBJ1-1, with D possibly being TRBD1 (5 bases). There are 12 residues in the CDR3. Trimming took off 11 bases at V and 4 bases at J, with 14 bases between the two ends. Germline CDR1 reads SEHNR; CDR2 reads FQNEAQ (reference sequence). CDR3 residues: CAGGGRSTEAFF. In DNA, the CDR3 is TGTGCCGGGGGGGGTCGGAGCACTGAAGCTTTCTTT.

The rearrangement uses TRBV2 and TRBJ2-1; perhaps TRBD1 as D (6 bases). Per germline, CDR1 SNHLY and CDR2 FYNNEI. This CDR3 contains 16 residues. V lost 7 bases and J lost 2, with 18 bases in between. The chain's CDR3 is CASTSRGTPAYNEQFF. In DNA, the CDR3 is TGTGCCAGCACCTCTCGAGGGACACCCGCCTACAATGAGCAGTTCTTC.

This clone was seen just once. The J gene is TRBJ2-3, the V gene TRBV7-2, with 7 bases matching TRBD2. Trimming at V came to 2 bases and at J to 6 bases, leaving 11 bases not matched to a gene. CDR3 size: 16 residues. Germline loops: CDR1 SGHTA, CDR2 FQGNSA. The CDR3 sequence is CASSLNFASGTDTQYF. CDR3 nucleotide sequence: TGTGCCAGCAGCTTAAACTTCGCTAGCGGTACCGATACGCAGTATTTT. The full variable domain, in which reference TRBV7-2 and TRBJ2-3 provide the parts outside the CDR3, is GAGVSQSPSNKVTEKGKDVELRCDPISGHTALYWYRQSLGQGLEFLIYFQGNSAPDKSGLPSDRFSAERTGGSVSTLTIQRTQQEDSAVYLCASSLNFASGTDTQYFGPGTRLTVL.

This clone was seen a single time. The chain combines TRBV9 with TRBJ2-3; 9 bases map to TRBD2. Germline V lookup: CDR1 SGDLS, CDR2 YYNGEE. V lost 4 bases and J lost 4; bases outside the gene matches: 13. The length of the CDR3 is 17 residues. CDR3 sequence: CASSIRGGGGAADTQYF. CDR3 DNA: TGTGCCAGCAGCATCCGGGGCGGCGGGGGGGCAGCAGATACGCAGTATTTT.

The chain uses TRBV7-2 and TRBJ1-5, with 9 bases aligning to TRBD1. J was trimmed by 0 bases and V by 2 bases; bases with no gene match: 5. The CDR3 totals 17 residues. Germline values: CDR1 SGHTA, CDR2 FQGNSA. Here the CDR3 DNA reads TGTGCCAGCAGCTTAACGCGACAGGGGGTTAGCAATCAGCCCCAGCATTTT. Protein sequence: CASSLTRQGVSNQPQHF.

The V and J genes are TRBV7-3 and TRBJ2-3; 9 nucleotides line up with TRBD2. The CDR3 contains 16 residues. Germline-derived CDR1 and CDR2 are SGHTA and FQGTGA. Losses at the gene ends were 2 bases for V and 4 bases for J; bases not matched to a gene: 7. CDR3 sequence reads: CASSLDGSGSADTQYF. The CDR3 DNA reads TGTGCCAGCAGCTTAGACGGTAGCGGGAGCGCAGATACGCAGTATTTT.

The genes are TRBV10-2 and TRBJ2-5; a possible D gene is TRBD1 (5 bases). The end of the DNA fits TRBJ2-7 better, so the J call may be wrong. From germline, CDR1 is WSHSY and CDR2 SAAADI. This CDR3 is built from 15 residues. CDR3 DNA sequence: TGCGCCAGCACACAGGCAGGCCAGACCAAATACGAGCAGTACTTC. Protein: CASTQAGQTKYEQYF.

This clone was counted once. CDR3 residues: CASSIGQGRHGYTF. The CDR3 DNA follows: TGTGCCAGTAGTATAGGACAGGGGCGGCATGGCTACACCTTC. The chain carries TRBV19 and TRBJ1-2, with TRBD1 matching 8 bases. The germline V gene has CDR1 LNHDA and CDR2 SQIVND (reference sequence). After removal of 1 base from V and 6 bases from J, the junction contained 4 bases not matched to a gene. This CDR3 has 14 residues.

The chain couples TRBV6-5 to TRBJ2-3; 7 bases are shared with TRBD2. V shed 0 bases and J 3 bases; nucleotides not matched to a gene: 6. In germline, CDR1 is MNHEY, CDR2 SVGAGI. This CDR3 spans 16 amino acids. The CDR3, as DNA: TGTGCCAGCAGTTACTCCCCGCGGGGGTTGACAGATACGCAGTATTTT. Its translation is CASSYSPRGLTDTQYF.